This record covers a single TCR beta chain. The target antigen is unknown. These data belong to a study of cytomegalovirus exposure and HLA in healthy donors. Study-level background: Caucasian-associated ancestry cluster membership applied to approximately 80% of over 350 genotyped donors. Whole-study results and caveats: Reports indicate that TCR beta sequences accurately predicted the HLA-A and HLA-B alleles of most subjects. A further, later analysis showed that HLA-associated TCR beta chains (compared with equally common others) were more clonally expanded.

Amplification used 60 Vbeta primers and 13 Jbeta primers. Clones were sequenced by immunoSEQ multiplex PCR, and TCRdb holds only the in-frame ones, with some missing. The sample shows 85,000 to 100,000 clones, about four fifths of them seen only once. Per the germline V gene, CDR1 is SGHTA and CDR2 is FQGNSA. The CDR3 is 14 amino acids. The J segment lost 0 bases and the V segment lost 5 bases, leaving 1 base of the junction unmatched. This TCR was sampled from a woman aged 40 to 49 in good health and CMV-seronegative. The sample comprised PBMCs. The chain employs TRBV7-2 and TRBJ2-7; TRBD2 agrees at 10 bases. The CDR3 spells CASSTSGNSYEQYF. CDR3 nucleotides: TGTGCCAGCAGCACTAGCGGGAACTCCTACGAGCAGTACTTC.